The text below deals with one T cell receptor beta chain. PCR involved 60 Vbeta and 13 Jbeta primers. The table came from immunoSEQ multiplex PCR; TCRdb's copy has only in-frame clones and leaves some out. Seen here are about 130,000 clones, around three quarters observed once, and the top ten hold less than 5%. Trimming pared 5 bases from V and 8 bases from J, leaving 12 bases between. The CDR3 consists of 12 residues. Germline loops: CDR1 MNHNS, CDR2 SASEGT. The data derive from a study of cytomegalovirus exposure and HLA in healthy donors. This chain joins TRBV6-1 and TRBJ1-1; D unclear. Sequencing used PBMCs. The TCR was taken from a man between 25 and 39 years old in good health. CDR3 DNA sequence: TGTGCCAGCAGTCCAGACTGGCCCGAAGCTTTCTTT. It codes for CASSPDWPEAFF.